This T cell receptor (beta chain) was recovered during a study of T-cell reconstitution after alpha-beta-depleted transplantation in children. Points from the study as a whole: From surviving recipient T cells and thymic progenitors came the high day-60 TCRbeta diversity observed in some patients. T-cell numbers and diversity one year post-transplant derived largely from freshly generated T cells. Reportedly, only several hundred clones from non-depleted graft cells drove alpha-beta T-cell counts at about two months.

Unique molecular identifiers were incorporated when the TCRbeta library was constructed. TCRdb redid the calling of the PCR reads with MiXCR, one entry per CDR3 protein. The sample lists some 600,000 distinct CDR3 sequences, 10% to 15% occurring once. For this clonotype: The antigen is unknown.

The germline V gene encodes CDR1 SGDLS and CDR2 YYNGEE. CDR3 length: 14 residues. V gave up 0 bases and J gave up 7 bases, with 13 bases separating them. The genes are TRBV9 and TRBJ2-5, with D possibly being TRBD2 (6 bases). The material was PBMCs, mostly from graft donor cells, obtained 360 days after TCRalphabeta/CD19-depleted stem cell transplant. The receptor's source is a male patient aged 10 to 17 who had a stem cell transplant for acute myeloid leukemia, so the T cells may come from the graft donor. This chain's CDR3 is CASSVGDGGVTQYF. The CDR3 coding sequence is TGTGCCAGCAGCGTAGGGGACGGAGGGGTGACCCAGTACTTC.